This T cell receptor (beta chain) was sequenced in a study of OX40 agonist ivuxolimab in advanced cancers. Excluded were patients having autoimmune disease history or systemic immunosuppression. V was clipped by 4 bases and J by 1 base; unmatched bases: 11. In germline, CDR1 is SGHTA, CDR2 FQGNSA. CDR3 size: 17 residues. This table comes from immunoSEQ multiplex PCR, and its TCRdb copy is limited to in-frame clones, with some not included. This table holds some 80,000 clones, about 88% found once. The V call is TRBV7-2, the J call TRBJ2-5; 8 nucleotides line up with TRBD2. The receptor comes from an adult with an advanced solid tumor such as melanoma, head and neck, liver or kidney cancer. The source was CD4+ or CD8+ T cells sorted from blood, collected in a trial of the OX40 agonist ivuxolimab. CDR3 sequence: CASSSQVGGGSQETQYF. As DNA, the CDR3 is TGTGCCAGCAGCTCACAAGTGGGCGGGGGGTCCCAAGAGACCCAGTACTTC.